The rows below give T cell receptor beta chains drawn from one sample of a study of blood T cell repertoires in COVID-19. Generated by immunoSEQ multiplex PCR, the TCRdb table keeps only in-frame clones and is missing some. The table records some 140,000 clones, roughly 89% of them present only once. Sequenced input: peripheral blood. The receptors were sampled from a man between 50 and 59 years old with acute or convalescent COVID-19. The CDR3 runs from the conserved cysteine through the conserved F or W. Clone size, where shown, is once, few, many, or a class for clones that have expanded.

cdr3_aa,v_call,clone_size,j_call
CAISPTGGGANVLTF,TRBV10-3,.,TRBJ2-6
CASSLTQGTGELFF,TRBV11-2,.,TRBJ2-2
CASSGRDNANTGELFF,TRBV5-1,.,TRBJ2-2
CASSQELARHTDTQYF,TRBV14,.,TRBJ2-3
CASSLALDNEKLFF,TRBV11-2,.,TRBJ1-4
CASGTGTGLSGELFF,TRBV12-5,.,TRBJ2-2
CASRISSSGRVYEQYF,TRBV27,.,TRBJ2-7
CASSSGHPQETQYF,TRBV7-8,.,TRBJ2-5
CASKRTGEFNTGELFF,TRBV3-1/TRBV3-2,.,TRBJ2-2
CASSAAPRGSGYTF,TRBV13,.,TRBJ1-2
CASSLGGSSYNEQFF,TRBV11-2,.,TRBJ2-1
CASSFRQGTFSPLHF,TRBV7-8,once,TRBJ1-6
CASSFQQGGETQYF,TRBV7-2,.,TRBJ2-5
CASSRRTAKNTEAFF,TRBV19,.,TRBJ1-1
CASSQTSGSPSGEQYF,TRBV5-1,.,TRBJ2-7
CASSLAGQGNEQYF,TRBV5-1,.,TRBJ2-7
CAWSVASHTGELFF,TRBV30,.,TRBJ2-2
CASTLRGATNEKLFF,TRBV27,.,TRBJ1-4
CASTLTGGNTEAFF,TRBV19,.,TRBJ1-1
CASGKQGHNEQFF,TRBV12-5,.,TRBJ2-1
CATGGNRGNEQFF,TRBV6-4,once,TRBJ2-1
CASSLMGAPGELFF,TRBV7-9,.,TRBJ2-2
CASNEFGQGSEAFF,TRBV28,.,TRBJ1-1
CASSYSIQANTEAFF,TRBV6-5,.,TRBJ1-1
CASTFRAMNTEAFF,TRBV5-8,.,TRBJ1-1
CAISRPGRQMNTEAFF,TRBV10-3,.,TRBJ1-1
CASSLDGAGAGNQPQHF,TRBV7-2,.,TRBJ1-5
CASSLKPRRGEQYF,TRBV28,.,TRBJ2-7
CATSRDTGTQYF,TRBV15,.,TRBJ2-3
CASSPPTGPYNEQFF,TRBV7-2,.,TRBJ2-1
CAISESAGGSNQPQHF,TRBV10-3,.,TRBJ1-5
CASSIADRANTEAFF,TRBV19,.,TRBJ1-1
CASSLAGLGLGNEQFF,TRBV7-9,few,TRBJ2-1
CASSLEQGSGQPQHF,TRBV4-3,.,TRBJ1-5
CASTSDRGLQPQHF,TRBV19,once,TRBJ1-5
CASSFPNQPQHF,TRBV7-9,.,TRBJ1-5
CASSYEAESYNSPLHF,TRBV6-2/TRBV6-3,.,TRBJ1-6
CATSRDGPPRGNGYTF,TRBV15,.,TRBJ1-2
CASSPQGSGANVLTF,TRBV10-2,.,TRBJ2-6
CSVLVTSGSYEQYF,TRBV29-1,.,TRBJ2-7
CASSRRTGRAFF,TRBV3-1/TRBV3-2,.,TRBJ1-1
CAISGTGQGITGELFF,TRBV10-3,.,TRBJ2-2
CASSLSSSLAGVQGEQFF,TRBV28,.,TRBJ2-1
CASSKRDRVTPEDTEAFF,TRBV2,.,TRBJ1-1
CASSYSRGSEAFF,TRBV6-5,.,TRBJ1-1
CASSPQGDTGNTIYF,TRBV7-9,.,TRBJ1-3
CATSDPGTSTYGYTF,TRBV24-1,.,TRBJ1-2
CATSDRSGDRYQPQHF,TRBV24-1,.,TRBJ1-5